These T cell receptor beta chains were read from a single sample in a study of blood T cell repertoires in COVID-19. Method: immunoSEQ multiplex PCR; TCRdb's copy keeps in-frame clones and lacks some. This sample has about 80,000 clones, with less than 90% found just once. The sample comprised peripheral blood. These receptors came from a man aged 50-59 years with acute or convalescent COVID-19. Each CDR3 is given with its conserved first and last residue. Fields, in order: J gene, CDR3 length, clone size, V gene, D gene, CDR3 DNA, CDR3 protein. The D gene is left open where the match is weak. Part of the rows lack a size; the others show once, few, many or a class for expanded clones.

TRBJ1-3 17 . TRBV18 . TGTGCCAGCTCACCTAGCCCATCGGCCGTGGCTGGAAACACCATATATTTT CASSPSPSAVAGNTIYF
TRBJ2-7 14 . TRBV5-1 TRBD2 TGCGCCAGCAGCTTGGTAGCGGGGGCAGGCGAGCAGTACTTC CASSLVAGAGEQYF
TRBJ1-6 14 . TRBV27 TRBD1 TGTGCCAGCAGTCCTCGGGACAGGAATTCACCCCTCCACTTT CASSPRDRNSPLHF
TRBJ1-1 15 . TRBV4-3 TRBD1 TGCGCCAGCAGCCAAGGTCAGGGCAGGGGGACTGAAGCTTTCTTT CASSQGQGRGTEAFF
TRBJ2-1 16 . TRBV5-1 TRBD2 TGCGCCAGCAGCTTGGTCTCCTCGACTAGCGCCGATGAGCAGTTCTTC CASSLVSSTSADEQFF
TRBJ2-1 16 once TRBV18 TRBD2 TGTGCCAGCTCACCACCGTTATTGACTAGCGGGAGAGCGCAGTTCTTC CASSPPLLTSGRAQFF
TRBJ2-1 12 . TRBV11-2 TRBD1 TGTGCCAGCAGACGACAGGGATTTGAGCAGTTCTTC CASRRQGFEQFF
TRBJ2-1 15 . TRBV7-7 TRBD1 TGTGCCAGCAGCCCAGGACAGGGGGCTTGGAATGAGCAGTTCTTC CASSPGQGAWNEQFF
TRBJ1-1 15 . TRBV7-9 TRBD1 TGTGCCAGCAGCTTAGGGGACAGGGGAGGCACTGAAGCTTTCTTT CASSLGDRGGTEAFF
TRBJ2-7 17 once TRBV18 . TGTGCCAGCTCAGACTGGGGACAGATTTGGACTAGCCCCGAGCAGTACTTC CASSDWGQIWTSPEQYF
TRBJ1-3 14 . TRBV4-1 . TGCGCCAGCAGCCATGCAGGCTCTGGAAACACCATATATTTT CASSHAGSGNTIYF
TRBJ2-3 20 . TRBV7-8 TRBD2 TGTGCCAGCAGCTTAAGATTTCGGACTAGAGGTTCGATAGGAACAGATACGCAGTATTTT CASSLRFRTRGSIGTDTQYF
TRBJ2-2 18 . TRBV27 . TGTGCCAGCAGTCCTTCCCCTCGATGGCTAGTCGTTTCCGGGGAGCTGTTTTTT CASSPSPRWLVVSGELFF
TRBJ1-2 14 . TRBV28 TRBD1 TGTGCCAGTTCCTCTGGGACAGCTAACTATGGCTACACCTTC CASSSGTANYGYTF
TRBJ1-4 12 . TRBV19 . TGTGCCAGTAGTATGAGGGGGGAAAAACTGTTTTTT CASSMRGEKLFF
TRBJ2-7 14 . TRBV18 TRBD2 TGTGCCAGCTCAAGGACTAGCGGGAGTCAGGAGCAGTACTTC CASSRTSGSQEQYF
TRBJ1-1 14 . TRBV7-9 TRBD1 TGTGCCAGCAGCCCCGGGACAGGGGGCACTGAAGCTTTCTTT CASSPGTGGTEAFF
TRBJ1-2 17 few TRBV5-1 TRBD1 TGCGCCAGCAGCTTGGGAGGGGGCGTCCTAGCTAACTATGGCTACACCTTC CASSLGGGVLANYGYTF
TRBJ1-2 13 . TRBV11-1 TRBD1 TGTGCCAGCACCAGGGACAGTACCTATGGCTACACCTTC CASTRDSTYGYTF
TRBJ2-5 16 . TRBV6-2/TRBV6-3 TRBD2 TGTGCCAGCAGCCCTCTAGCGGGGGGGAGGAGGGAGACCCAGTACTTC CASSPLAGGRRETQYF
TRBJ1-5 16 . TRBV7-2 TRBD1 TGTGCCAGCAGCTTCCCTGGACAGGGGGCGCGGCAGCCCCAGCATTTT CASSFPGQGARQPQHF
TRBJ1-2 12 . TRBV27 . TGTGCCAGCAGCAACCGGGTTGAGGGCTACACCTTC CASSNRVEGYTF
TRBJ2-7 18 . TRBV5-4 TRBD2 TGTGCCAGCAGCAACCCCCCCTTCGGACTAGCGGGAGATCCCGAGCAGTACTTC CASSNPPFGLAGDPEQYF
TRBJ1-2 17 . TRBV10-3 TRBD1 TGTGCCATCAGTGATCACGGGACAGGGGTCGACGGCTATGGCTACACCTTC CAISDHGTGVDGYGYTF
TRBJ2-1 16 . TRBV28 TRBD1 TGTGCCAGCAGTTTAAGGGTGGGGACAGGGGGCAATGAGCAGTTCTTC CASSLRVGTGGNEQFF
TRBJ2-1 15 . TRBV7-9 TRBD2 TGTGCCAGCACCCTAGGCGGGAGCTCATATAATGAGCAGTTCTTC CASTLGGSSYNEQFF
TRBJ1-6 15 . TRBV2 TRBD1 TGTGCCAGCACTAGAATGACAGGGGGAAATTCACCCCTCCACTTT CASTRMTGGNSPLHF
TRBJ2-1 17 . TRBV7-9 TRBD2 TGTGCCAGCAGGCCACGTGAGGAGCGGGAGTCCTACAATGAGCAGTTCTTC CASRPREERESYNEQFF
TRBJ1-6 16 once TRBV28 TRBD1 TGTGCCACCAGGACAGGGGGCGGCCTTTTGGCTTCACCCCTCCACTTT CATRTGGGLLASPLHF
TRBJ2-1 13 . TRBV7-8 TRBD2 TGTGCCAGCAGCTGGCGGGAGGGGGTTGAGCAGTTCTTC CASSWREGVEQFF
TRBJ2-7 15 . TRBV11-3 . TGTGCCAGCAGCTTAGGGGCATGGGAGAAGAACGAGCAGTACTTC CASSLGAWEKNEQYF
TRBJ2-7 15 . TRBV7-9 TRBD1 TGTGCCAGCAGCCCGGACAGGGCCCGTTACTACGAGCAGTACTTC CASSPDRARYYEQYF
TRBJ1-2 14 few TRBV28 . TGTGCCACCCTGTCGGGGGGCCGCAACTATGGCTACACCTTC CATLSGGRNYGYTF
TRBJ2-1 16 . TRBV13 . TGTGCCAGCAGCTTCTCTCGAGGGTACTCCTACAATGAGCAGTTCTTC CASSFSRGYSYNEQFF
TRBJ2-1 14 . TRBV9 . TGTGCCAGCAGCCCCCGCTCCGGGCAGGGTGAGCAGTTCTTC CASSPRSGQGEQFF
TRBJ1-1 14 . TRBV5-1 . TGCGCCAGCAGGAGAAGAGGGGGGGTGTCTGAAGCTTTCTTT CASRRRGGVSEAFF